The next 14 T cell receptor beta chains were all read from a single sample in a study of T cells in Graves' hyperthyroidism and ophthalmopathy. Regions amplified from RNA transcripts were the TCR beta CDR3 regions. TCR CDR3 regions were first amplified by RT-PCR with HTBI primers. TCRdb fed the multiplex PCR reads into MiXCR, producing one record per CDR3 protein. The table shows fewer than 450,000 distinct CDR3 sequences, with about 18% occurring only once. The sample comprised blood. These receptors all stem from a woman in her twenties or thirties with Graves' hyperthyroidism that later progressed to Graves' ophthalmopathy.

This clonotype was seen at least ten times. J is TRBJ2-1 and V is TRBV29-1; possible D gene TRBD1, 5 bases. CDR1 and CDR2 from the germline V gene are SQVTM and ANQGSEA. The CDR3 spans 15 residues. V lost 2 bases and J lost 3, with 14 bases in between. In nucleotides, the CDR3 is TGCAGCGTTGAATTGGGTTTTCAGGGCTACAATGAGCAGTTCTTC. This encodes CSVELGFQGYNEQFF.

This clonotype was observed at least ten times. V gene TRBV6-1 combines with J gene TRBJ2-2; possibly TRBD1 for D (5 bases). V was clipped by 6 bases and J by 1 base, with 9 bases between them. The CDR3 covers 14 residues. Germline CDR1 MNHNS, CDR2 SASEGT. The CDR3, as DNA: TGTGCCAGCAGAAAAACAGGGAACACCGGGGAGCTGTTTTTT. Residues: CASRKTGNTGELFF.

This clonotype was picked up many times. This chain uses TRBV18 with TRBJ2-7; D remains ambiguous. The CDR3 is 12 residues long. Looked up from germline, CDR1 is KGHSH and CDR2 is LQKENI. With 3 bases removed from V and 4 bases from J, the gap between germline ends came to 7 bases. The CDR3 protein is CASSPNFYEQYF. DNA of the CDR3: TGTGCCAGCTCACCGAATTTTTACGAGCAGTACTTC.

The chain recombines TRBV5-1 with TRBJ2-7; 9 bases map to TRBD2. V lost 4 bases, J lost 4 bases, and 21 bases stayed unmatched. The CDR3 has 19 amino acids. Germline CDR1 SGHRS, CDR2 YFSETQ. The CDR3 loop reads CASSIPISSGIVGPYEQYF. DNA of the CDR3: TGCGCCAGCAGCATACCAATATCTAGCGGGATAGTGGGACCATACGAGCAGTACTTC.

This clonotype was seen many times. The V and J genes are TRBV6-2 or TRBV6-3 and TRBJ1-2; D is undetermined. Germline assignment: CDR1 MNHEY and CDR2 SVGEGT. Trimming left V 2 bases short and J 2 bases short, with 12 bases between. The CDR3 runs to 15 residues. Here the CDR3 reads CASSYGKRENYGYTF. The DNA for the CDR3 is TGTGCCAGCAGTTACGGGAAGCGGGAAAACTATGGCTACACCTTC.

This clonotype was found a few times. The rearrangement uses TRBV4-1 and TRBJ1-2, with 8 bases lining up with TRBD1. The germline V gene has CDR1 MGHRA and CDR2 YSYEKL. J gave up 8 bases and V 4 bases, and 12 bases lay outside the gene matches. The CDR3 loop spans 15 amino acids. The CDR3 here is CASSRTGLPTLGYTF. The DNA for the CDR3 is TGCGCCAGCAGCCGGACAGGGCTTCCTACTTTGGGCTACACCTTC.

This clonotype was seen once. The genes are TRBV19 and TRBJ1-1; TRBD1 matches at 7 bases. The CDR3 has 17 amino acids. J gave up 1 base and V 0 bases, and 8 bases lay outside the gene matches. Germline CDR1 is LNHDA and CDR2 is SQIVND (reference sequence). The CDR3 here is CASSIEPGGYTNTEAFF. The CDR3 DNA reads TGTGCCAGTAGTATAGAACCAGGGGGATACACGAACACTGAAGCTTTCTTT. Combining the CDR3 with reference TRBV19 and TRBJ1-1 gives the whole variable domain DGGITQSPKYLFRKEGQNVTLSCEQNLNHDAMYWYRQDPGQGLRLIYYSQIVNDFQKGDIAEGYSVSREKKESFPLTVTSAQKNPTAFYLCASSIEPGGYTNTEAFFGQGTRLTVV.

This clonotype has a count of ten or more. The J gene is TRBJ1-1, the V gene TRBV30, with D possibly being TRBD1 (6 bases). Trimming shortened V by 2 bases and J by 3 bases, and 13 bases separated the two germline ends. CDR1 GTSNPN and CDR2 SVGIG come from the germline V gene (reference sequence). This CDR3 region has 14 residues. CDR3 DNA sequence: TGTGCCTGGAGTAACGCGGGGGCGGACACTGAAGCTTTCTTT. It encodes CAWSNAGADTEAFF.

This clonotype was counted a few times. This rearrangement joins TRBV7-2 to TRBJ2-1, with D perhaps matching TRBD2 (6 bases). In germline, CDR1 is SGHTA, CDR2 FQGNSA. The length of the CDR3 is 14 residues. V lost 3 bases and J lost 8, with 14 bases in between. CDR3 DNA sequence: TGTGCCAGCAGCTTGGTCGTGGGCGGGGATGAGCAGTTCTTC. Encoded protein: CASSLVVGGDEQFF.

Regarding this clonotype: It may be a read error: a sequence one base away is much more abundant. This chain's CDR3 is CASSSPRHPDTRYF. CDR3 in DNA: TGTGCCAGCAGCTCCCCCCGCCATCCAGATACGCGGTATTTT. The chain combines TRBV5-1 with TRBJ2-3; no clear D. Germline V gene sequence: CDR1 SGHRS, CDR2 YFSETQ. The CDR3 has 14 amino acids.

This clonotype was recorded at least ten times. The J gene is TRBJ2-3, the V gene TRBV20-1, with 10 nucleotides matching TRBD2. This CDR3 has 17 residues. Germline V gene lookup returns CDR1 DFQATT and CDR2 SNEGSKA (reference sequence). Unmatched junction bases numbered 10, after V lost 0 bases and J lost 4 bases. CDR3 in amino acids: CSARDAQAGGSPDTQYF. CDR3 coding DNA: TGCAGTGCTAGAGATGCGCAAGCGGGAGGGTCCCCAGATACGCAGTATTTT.

This clonotype was observed at least ten times. The J gene is TRBJ2-2, the V gene TRBV6-5; no clear D gene. V was clipped by 0 bases and J by 5 bases, with 4 bases between them. Germline V gene sequence: CDR1 MNHEY, CDR2 SVGAGI. The CDR3 contains 13 residues. Written as DNA, the CDR3 is TGTGCCAGCAGTTACTCCTCGACCGGGGAGCTGTTTTTT. Translation: CASSYSSTGELFF.

J is TRBJ1-1 and V is TRBV14; the D gene is possibly TRBD1 (5 bases). There are 14 residues in the CDR3. The germline CDR1 and CDR2 sequences are SGHDN and FVKESK. V lost 0 bases, J lost 3 bases, and 8 bases lay in between. The CDR3 region is CASSQDPRDTEAFF. CDR3 bases: TGTGCCAGCAGCCAAGACCCCAGGGACACTGAAGCTTTCTTT.

On this clonotype: A much larger clonotype is one base distant, so this may be a read error. V usage is TRBV7-9 and J usage is TRBJ2-1; D is possibly TRBD1 or TRBD2 (5 bases each). The CDR3 is 17 amino acids. Germline CDR1 is SEHNR and CDR2 is FQNEAQ (reference sequence). CDR3 loop: CASSPIRTGGTYNEQCF. The CDR3 DNA follows: TGTGCCAGCAGCCCAATAAGGACTGGGGGAACCTACAATGAGCAGTGCTTC.